A selection of T cell receptor beta chains follows, all from one sample in a study of T-cell reconstitution after alpha-beta-depleted transplantation in children. In TCRdb, the PCR reads were re-called with MiXCR into one record per CDR3 protein. The sample records roughly 790,000 distinct CDR3 sequences, roughly 15% being singletons. The material was PBMCs, mostly from graft donor cells, obtained 360 days after TCRalphabeta/CD19-depleted stem cell transplant. The source is a male patient aged 5 to 17 who had a stem cell transplant for acute lymphoblastic leukemia, so the T cells may come from the graft donor. The CDR3 runs from the conserved cysteine through the conserved F or W. The D gene is left open where the match is weak. Not all rows give a size; the values are once, few, many and, for expanded clones, a class.

v_call	d_call	clone_size	cdr3_length	j_call	cdr3_aa	cdr3_nt
TRBV21-1	-	-	16	TRBJ2-4	CASNPNCGLAKNIQYF	TGTGCCAGCAACCCAAACTGCGGACTAGCCAAAAACATTCAGTACTTC
TRBV12-3/TRBV12-4	TRBD2	few	14	TRBJ2-7	CASSYERGSYEQYF	TGTGCCAGCAGTTACGAGCGGGGCTCCTACGAGCAGTACTTC
TRBV4-2	TRBD1	once	19	TRBJ2-2	CASSRARGTGPSNTGELFF	TGTGCCAGCAGCCGCGCACGCGGGACAGGGCCATCGAACACCGGGGAGCTGTTTTTT
TRBV4-1	-	-	17	TRBJ2-1	CASSQDPTAVSYNEQFF	TGCGCCAGCAGCCAAGACCCGACAGCGGTCTCCTACAATGAGCAGTTCTTC
TRBV5-1	TRBD2	-	14	TRBJ2-1	CASRSGITNNEQFF	TGCGCCAGCCGGAGCGGGATCACTAACAATGAGCAGTTCTTC
TRBV27	TRBD1	many	16	TRBJ2-3	CASTHRGNGRTDTQYF	TGTGCCAGCACCCACAGGGGAAACGGAAGGACAGATACGCAGTATTTT
TRBV10-3	-	many	12	TRBJ2-7	CAIRETGTSPYF	TGTGCCATCAGGGAAACAGGGACCTCGCCGTACTTC
TRBV7-6	-	few	13	TRBJ2-1	CASSPGLRGEQFF	TGTGCCAGCAGCCCGGGGTTAAGGGGTGAGCAGTTCTTC
TRBV5-6	TRBD2	-	17	TRBJ2-7	CASSLAIGLAGSYEQYF	TGTGCCAGCAGCTTGGCGATCGGACTAGCGGGTTCCTACGAGCAGTACTTC
TRBV11-2	TRBD2	once	19	TRBJ2-3	CASSLIPGLAGVGADTQYF	TGTGCCAGCAGCTTAATCCCGGGACTAGCGGGAGTTGGTGCAGATACGCAGTATTTT
TRBV9	TRBD2	few	15	TRBJ2-1	CASSVGLAGPHEQFF	TGTGCCAGCAGCGTAGGGCTAGCGGGACCCCATGAGCAGTTCTTC
TRBV11-2	-	few	11	TRBJ2-5	CASSLVVTQYF	TGTGCCAGCAGCTTAGTTGTGACCCAGTACTTC
TRBV4-2	-	-	18	TRBJ2-7	CASSSNGHRVPVPYEQYF	TGTGCCAGCAGCTCCAACGGTCACCGGGTCCCGGTCCCCTACGAGCAGTACTTC
TRBV20-1	-	-	18	TRBJ2-2	CSARDIGGGGGDTGELFF	TGCAGTGCTAGAGATATTGGGGGCGGAGGGGGGGACACCGGGGAGCTGTTTTTT
TRBV9	-	-	13	TRBJ2-5	CASSAEREETQYF	TGTGCCAGCAGCGCGGAAAGGGAAGAGACCCAGTACTTC
TRBV27	TRBD1	many	14	TRBJ1-2	CASSSPGQGYGYTF	TGTGCCAGCAGTTCCCCGGGACAGGGCTATGGCTACACCTTC
TRBV7-9	-	few	16	TRBJ2-2	CASSHTSYSNTGELFF	TGTGCCAGCAGCCACACTAGCTATTCGAACACCGGGGAGCTGTTTTTT
TRBV7-3	TRBD2	few	18	TRBJ2-1	CASSLISPTVAGVGEQLF	TGTGCCAGCAGCTTAATATCCCCGACTGTAGCGGGAGTAGGCGAGCAGCTCTTC
TRBV2	-	-	16	TRBJ1-2	CASSELRVGGVYGYTF	TGTGCCAGCAGTGAATTAAGGGTCGGAGGAGTATATGGCTACACCTTC
TRBV7-2	-	many	13	TRBJ2-7	CASSFGSVYEQYF	TGTGCCAGCAGCTTCGGGAGTGTCTACGAGCAGTACTTC
TRBV25-1	TRBD1	-	14	TRBJ2-1	CASSPGQGANEQFF	TGTGCCAGCAGTCCCGGACAGGGGGCTAATGAGCAGTTCTTC
TRBV29-1	TRBD1	-	14	TRBJ1-2	CSVEGTGPYYGYTF	TGCAGCGTCGAAGGGACAGGGCCTTACTATGGCTACACCTTC
TRBV7-9	TRBD2	many	13	TRBJ2-1	CASSPSGRHEQFF	TGTGCCAGCAGCCCTAGCGGGAGGCATGAGCAGTTCTTC
TRBV4-2	-	-	16	TRBJ2-5	CASSQDWQRMEGAQYF	TGTGCCAGCAGCCAAGATTGGCAGCGGATGGAGGGGGCCCAGTACTTC
TRBV7-9	-	few	17	TRBJ1-6	CASSLQPGRTYNSPLHF	TGTGCCAGCAGCTTACAGCCGGGGAGGACGTATAATTCACCCCTCCACTTT
TRBV6-1	-	few	14	TRBJ2-7	CASSEEADPYEQYF	TGTGCCAGCAGTGAAGAGGCCGATCCCTACGAGCAGTACTTC
TRBV9	TRBD2	-	16	TRBJ2-1	CASSGRTSVSYNEQFF	TGTGCCAGCAGCGGGAGGACTAGCGTTTCCTACAATGAGCAGTTCTTC
TRBV29-1	-	few	13	TRBJ2-7	CSVETGDFYEQYF	TGCAGCGTTGAAACAGGCGACTTCTACGAGCAGTACTTC
TRBV7-9	-	-	16	TRBJ1-4	CASSLVGTTTNEKLFF	TGTGCCAGCAGCTTGGTCGGGACTACAACTAATGAAAAACTGTTTTTT
TRBV7-9	-	-	17	TRBJ2-7	CASSLMSLEDYPYEQYF	TGTGCCAGCAGCTTAATGTCACTGGAGGACTACCCTTACGAGCAGTACTTC
TRBV7-9	-	-	17	TRBJ1-5	CASSSHRPGTVNQPQHF	TGTGCCAGCAGCTCTCATCGCCCCGGGACGGTAAATCAGCCCCAGCATTTT
TRBV4-1	TRBD1	-	14	TRBJ1-2	CASSQGTGLYGYTF	TGCGCCAGCAGCCAGGGGACAGGGCTCTATGGCTACACCTTC
TRBV12-3/TRBV12-4	-	few	15	TRBJ2-1	CASSQTFPYYNEQFF	TGTGCCAGCAGCCAGACATTTCCCTACTACAATGAGCAGTTCTTC
TRBV5-1	-	-	13	TRBJ2-7	CASSQRAAVEQYF	TGCGCCAGCAGCCAACGGGCGGCCGTCGAGCAGTACTTC
TRBV20-1	-	-	17	TRBJ1-1	CSASAGLTLFMNTEAFF	TGCAGTGCTTCAGCAGGGCTCACTCTTTTCATGAACACTGAAGCTTTCTTT
TRBV29-1	-	-	11	TRBJ2-7	CSAKGGDEQYF	TGCAGCGCCAAGGGTGGAGACGAGCAGTACTTC
TRBV12-3/TRBV12-4	-	many	12	TRBJ2-3	CASSFVADTQYF	TGTGCCAGCAGTTTCGTTGCAGATACGCAGTATTTT
TRBV28	TRBD2	-	12	TRBJ2-7	CAGAGGTYEQYF	TGTGCGGGAGCGGGAGGAACCTACGAGCAGTACTTC
TRBV5-5	TRBD2	-	14	TRBJ2-7	CASSLTSGSNEQYF	TGTGCCAGCAGCTTGACTAGCGGGAGTAACGAGCAGTACTTC
TRBV2	TRBD2	-	15	TRBJ2-7	CASRSAGGPSYEQYF	TGTGCCAGCAGGTCAGCGGGAGGGCCCTCTTACGAGCAGTACTTC
TRBV12-3/TRBV12-4	TRBD1	few	11	TRBJ1-1	CASSQGGAAFF	TGTGCCAGCAGTCAGGGGGGAGCAGCTTTCTTT
TRBV3-1	TRBD1	-	16	TRBJ2-7	CASSRRTGQGQKEQYF	TGTGCCAGCAGCCGCAGGACGGGACAGGGCCAAAAGGAGCAGTACTTC